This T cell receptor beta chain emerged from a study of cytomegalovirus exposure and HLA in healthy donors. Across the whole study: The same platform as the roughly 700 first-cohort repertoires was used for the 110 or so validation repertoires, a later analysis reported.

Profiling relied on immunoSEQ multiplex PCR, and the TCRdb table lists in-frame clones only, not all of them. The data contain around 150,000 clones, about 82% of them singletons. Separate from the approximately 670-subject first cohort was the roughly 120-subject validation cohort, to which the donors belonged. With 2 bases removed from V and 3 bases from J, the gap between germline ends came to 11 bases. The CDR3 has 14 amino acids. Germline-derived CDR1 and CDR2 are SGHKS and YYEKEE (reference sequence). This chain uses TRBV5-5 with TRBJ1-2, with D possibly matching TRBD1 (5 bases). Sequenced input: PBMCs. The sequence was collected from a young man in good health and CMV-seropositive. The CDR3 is CASSFRGGDYGYTF. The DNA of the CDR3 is TGTGCCAGCAGCTTTAGGGGAGGGGACTATGGCTACACCTTC.